Listed here are 9 T cell receptor beta chains from one sample, sequenced in a study of T-cell reconstitution after alpha-beta-depleted transplantation in children (TCRdb year 2016). Receptor amplification or capture employed PCR. The reads were generated on an Illumina HiSeq 2500. TCR libraries were prepared with molecular barcoding, using unique molecular identifiers to normalize TCRbeta repertoire quantification. Through fastp at Q25 and MiXCR, TCRdb rebuilt clones from the public reads, retaining in-frame beta chains. Rows with one shared CDR3 protein collapse into an entry with the most common genes and DNA. The sample includes some 600,000 distinct CDR3 sequences, with roughly 15% observed a single time. The ten largest make up 1.1% of the sample. The sequencing used PBMCs from the stem cell graft donor, collected from the stem cell graft. Source of these receptors: a human donor who donated a stem cell graft to a child with acute myeloid leukemia.

The rearrangement links TRBV7-9 to TRBJ2-5, with 8 bases lining up with TRBD1. Germline V gene data show CDR1 as SEHNR and CDR2 as FQNEAQ (reference sequence). CDR3 length equals 13 residues. The ends lost 6 bases at V and 5 bases at J; junction bases unmatched: 5. This CDR3 is CASRTGEEETQYF. CDR3 sequence (DNA): TGTGCCAGCAGGACAGGGGAAGAGGAGACCCAGTACTTC.

This clonotype was found many times. This chain joins TRBV10-3 and TRBJ1-2, with 10 nucleotides matching TRBD1. Germline V CDR1 and CDR2: ENHRY, SYGVKD. Trimming cost V 3 bases and J 2 bases; bases outside gene matches: 3. There are 15 residues in the CDR3. The CDR3 coding sequence is TGTGCCATCAGTGAACCGGGACAGGGGAACTATGGCTACACCTTC. Amino acid sequence: CAISEPGQGNYGYTF.

This clonotype came up a few times. The J gene is TRBJ1-2, the V gene TRBV7-8, with D hard to call. Germline V gives CDR1 SGHVS, CDR2 FQNEAQ. Trimming left V 3 bases short and J 3 bases short, with 17 bases between. CDR3 length: 16 residues. This CDR3 is CASSLGPGSKHYGYTF. The CDR3 coding sequence is TGTGCCAGCAGCTTGGGCCCGGGGTCGAAACACTATGGCTACACCTTC.

J is TRBJ2-6 and V is TRBV6-1; D is perhaps TRBD1 (7 bases). Germline V gene sequence: CDR1 MNHNS, CDR2 SASEGT. Trimming removed 4 bases from V and 0 bases from J, with 19 bases in between. This CDR3 spans 19 amino acids. CDR3 sequence reads: CASSGGDSSPFSGANVLTF. CDR3 coding DNA: TGTGCCAGCAGTGGCGGGGACAGCTCGCCCTTCTCTGGGGCCAACGTCCTGACTTTC.

This clonotype was recorded at least ten times. CDR3 sequence reads: CSARRSSYNEQFF. CDR3 nucleotides: TGCAGTGCTAGAAGGAGCTCCTACAATGAGCAGTTCTTC. This chain links TRBV20-1 with TRBJ2-1, with D hard to call. The CDR3 covers 13 residues. Germline V gives CDR1 DFQATT, CDR2 SNEGSKA (reference sequence). Trimming left V 2 bases short and J 0 bases short, with 5 bases between.

In this sample, this clonotype turned up many times. CDR3 sequence reads: CASREMQATNTEAFF. Written as DNA, the CDR3 is TGCGCCAGCAGAGAGATGCAGGCGACGAACACTGAAGCTTTCTTT. The chain recombines TRBV4-3 with TRBJ1-1; D gene uncertain. V was clipped by 6 bases and J by 1 base, with 15 bases between them. This CDR3 is 15 amino acids long. CDR1 and CDR2 from the germline V gene are LGHNA and YSLEER.

This clonotype was detected only a few times. This sequence joins TRBV7-2 and TRBJ2-1, with 10 nucleotides matching TRBD1. This CDR3 comprises 16 residues. V trimming: 1 base; J trimming: 6 bases; junction bases outside the gene matches: 6. Germline CDR1 SGHTA, CDR2 FQGNSA. CDR3 sequence: CASSLVWDRGLNEQFF. The CDR3 DNA sequence: TGTGCCAGCAGCTTAGTTTGGGACAGGGGACTCAATGAGCAGTTCTTC.

The chain couples TRBV5-1 to TRBJ2-5, with 14 bases identical to TRBD2. The CDR3 has 17 residues. Trimming took 2 bases from V and 4 from J; bases not matched to a gene: 7. Germline V gene data show CDR1 as SGHRS and CDR2 as YFSETQ. The CDR3 here is CASSLGTSGGLGETQYF. CDR3 DNA sequence: TGCGCCAGCAGCTTAGGGACTAGCGGGGGCTTGGGAGAGACCCAGTACTTC.

The CDR3 protein is CASSLTGGTSYEQYF. The CDR3 nucleotides read TGTGCCAGTAGTCTCACCGGGGGGACCTCCTACGAGCAGTACTTC. The J gene is TRBJ2-7, the V gene TRBV19; 7 bases match TRBD2. The V gene end was trimmed by 5 bases and the J gene end by 0 bases; junction bases not matched to a gene: 7. This CDR3 spans 15 amino acids. Germline V gene data show CDR1 as LNHDA and CDR2 as SQIVND (reference sequence). Using reference TRBV19 and TRBJ2-7 for the parts outside the CDR3, the full variable domain is DGGITQSPKYLFRKEGQNVTLSCEQNLNHDAMYWYRQDPGQGLRLIYYSQIVNDFQKGDIAEGYSVSREKKESFPLTVTSAQKNPTAFYLCASSLTGGTSYEQYFGPGTRLTVT.